These 15 T cell receptor beta chains originate from one sample sequenced in a study of radiotherapy plus CTLA-4 blockade in lung cancer. Assay: immunoSEQ multiplex PCR; the TCRdb copy retains only in-frame clones and omits some. The sample holds about 110,000 clones; approximately 81% are singletons and the top ten take around 2%. The sequenced sample was peripheral blood, obtained from a patient treated with radiotherapy plus ipilimumab. The origin of the receptors is a human donor with non-small cell lung cancer that progressed on radiotherapy plus ipilimumab. Some clones in this sample may be carry-over from other donors' samples.

The V gene is TRBV5-1, the J gene TRBJ2-3; D not resolved. CDR1 and CDR2 (germline): SGHRS, YFSETQ. The V gene lost 0 bases and the J gene lost 6 bases, with 11 bases spanning the gap. This CDR3 spans 14 amino acids. CDR3 sequence (DNA): TGCGCCAGCAGCTTGGATGCCAGAGAGGATACGCAGTATTTT. It is translated as CASSLDAREDTQYF. Full variable domain (remainder filled in from reference TRBV5-1 and TRBJ2-3): KAGVTQTPRYLIKTRGQQVTLSCSPISGHRSVSWYQQTPGQGLQFLFEYFSETQRNKGNFPGRFSGRQFSNSRSEMNVSTLELGDSALYLCASSLDAREDTQYFGPGTRLTVL.

The rearrangement joins TRBV5-5 to TRBJ1-3; perhaps TRBD1 as D (6 bases). In germline, CDR1 is SGHKS, CDR2 YYEKEE (reference sequence). V was trimmed by 1 base and J by 3 bases, leaving 11 bases between them. The CDR3 loop spans 15 amino acids. CDR3 in amino acids: CASSLSRGGGNTIYF. CDR3 sequence (DNA): TGTGCCAGCAGCTTGAGCAGGGGAGGTGGAAACACCATATATTTT.

The chain uses TRBV4-3 and TRBJ2-7; 10 bases fit TRBD2. Germline CDR1 LGHNA, CDR2 YSLEER. This CDR3 is 16 amino acids long. V gave up 3 bases and J gave up 4 bases; unmatched junction bases: 9. DNA for the CDR3: TGCGCCAGCAGCCACGGCAGGACTAGCGGAGCGTACGAGCAGTACTTC. As protein: CASSHGRTSGAYEQYF.

This rearrangement joins TRBV7-6 to TRBJ1-3; possibly TRBD1 for D (6 bases). Germline CDR1 and CDR2: SGHVS and FNYEAQ. This CDR3 contains 14 residues. Trimming cost V 5 bases and J 3 bases, with 11 bases left between them. The CDR3 nucleotides read TGTGCCAGCAGCAACACCAGGGGTGGAAACACCATATATTTT. Protein: CASSNTRGGNTIYF.

The genes are TRBV5-1 and TRBJ1-3, with D perhaps matching TRBD1 (5 bases). Germline V gives CDR1 SGHRS, CDR2 YFSETQ. Trimming cost V 5 bases and J 0 bases, with 12 bases left between them. The CDR3 has 15 residues. The CDR3 loop is CASRNAGSSGNTIYF. The CDR3 DNA sequence: TGCGCCAGCAGGAACGCAGGGAGCTCTGGAAACACCATATATTTT.

J is TRBJ1-4 and V is TRBV28; no definite D call. The V end lost 1 base, the J end lost 5 bases, and 11 bases lay between the germline ends. The CDR3 is 15 residues long. The V gene's germline CDR1 is MDHEN and CDR2 SYDVKM. CDR3 loop: CASSLSGSENEKLFF. In DNA, the CDR3 is TGTGCCAGCAGTTTATCTGGCAGCGAAAATGAAAAACTGTTTTTT.

This CDR3 reads CASSFGQGAIEQYF. CDR3 nucleotides: TGTGCCAGCAGCTTCGGACAGGGCGCCATCGAGCAGTACTTC. The rearrangement joins TRBV7-9 to TRBJ2-7, with 8 nucleotides matching TRBD1. The CDR3 extends over 14 amino acids. V lost 3 bases and J lost 6; bases outside the gene matches: 7. In germline, CDR1 is SEHNR, CDR2 FQNEAQ (reference sequence).

The chain combines TRBV25-1 with TRBJ1-2, with 7 bases lining up with TRBD1. With 4 bases clipped from V and 3 bases from J, the junction kept 8 bases outside the gene matches. CDR3 length: 15 amino acids. Germline CDR1 and CDR2: MGHDK and SYGVNS. CDR3 amino acids: CASSAQWQGDYGYTF. For the CDR3, the DNA is TGTGCCAGCAGTGCCCAGTGGCAGGGGGACTATGGCTACACCTTC.

J is TRBJ2-6 and V is TRBV5-1; D unclear. The V end was cut by 0 bases, the J end by 1 base, with 8 bases between. The CDR3 covers 16 residues. Looked up from germline, CDR1 is SGHRS and CDR2 is YFSETQ. The CDR3 loop reads CASSLGRLSGANVLTF. The CDR3 DNA reads as TGCGCCAGCAGCTTGGGACGGTTATCTGGGGCCAACGTCCTGACTTTC.

This clone was seen just once. This chain links TRBV7-2 with TRBJ2-7, with 8 bases identical to TRBD2. Germline V gene sequence: CDR1 SGHTA, CDR2 FQGNSA. V trimming: 5 bases; J trimming: 6 bases; junction bases outside the gene matches: 15. The CDR3 has 16 residues. CDR3 coding DNA: TGTGCCAGCAGCCCCACCAGGCGGGGGGCTGGGTTCGAGCAGTACTTC. It specifies CASSPTRRGAGFEQYF.

The rearrangement links TRBV15 to TRBJ2-7, with D perhaps TRBD1 (6 bases). This CDR3 comprises 15 residues. With 3 bases removed from V and 0 bases from J, the gap between germline ends came to 12 bases. Germline CDR1 LNHNV, CDR2 YYDKDF (reference sequence). The CDR3 DNA is TGTGCCACCAGCAGGGGGACATCGAGCTCCTACGAGCAGTACTTC. Translating gives CATSRGTSSSYEQYF.

The chain carries TRBV5-6 and TRBJ1-5; D gene unclear. The CDR3 spans 15 residues. V was clipped by 4 bases and J by 7 bases, with 18 bases between them. Looked up from germline, CDR1 is SGHDT and CDR2 is YYEEEE. This chain's CDR3 is CASSHKTRLSQPQHF. In DNA form, the CDR3 reads TGTGCCAGCAGCCATAAGACAAGACTTTCGCAGCCCCAGCATTTT.

J is TRBJ1-2 and V is TRBV6-6, with a possible D match to TRBD1 (6 bases). Looked up from germline, CDR1 is MNHNY and CDR2 is SVGAGI (reference sequence). The CDR3 has 14 amino acids. Deletions cut 4 bases from V and 7 bases from J, with 16 bases between. This chain's CDR3 is CASSLAGVSSGYTF. The CDR3 coding sequence is TGTGCCAGCAGTTTGGCAGGGGTTTCGTCTGGCTACACCTTC.

The rearrangement links TRBV29-1 to TRBJ2-1; tentative D call: TRBD2 (6 bases). CDR1 and CDR2 from the germline V gene are SQVTM and ANQGSEA. V was shortened by 7 bases and J by 4 bases, with 23 bases between the two germline ends. CDR3 length equals 16 residues. CDR3 in amino acids: CSASFTGELLYNEQFF. CDR3 nucleotide sequence: TGCAGCGCATCCTTCACGGGGGAGCTACTATACAATGAGCAGTTCTTC.

Remarks on this clone: This same CDR3 is encoded by further DNA sequences in the sample. The J gene is TRBJ2-6, the V gene TRBV5-1; D is uncertain. The CDR3 totals 14 residues. V shed 1 base and J shed 0 bases, with 2 bases lying between them. The V gene's germline CDR1 is SGHRS and CDR2 YFSETQ. CDR3 in amino acids: CASSLSSGANVLTF. The CDR3 DNA follows: TGCGCCAGCAGCTTGAGCTCTGGGGCCAACGTCCTGACTTTC.